Sequencing of this TCR beta chain was carried out in a study of blood T cell repertoires in COVID-19. The age range of participants was roughly 18 to 90 years, with residence in some 25 US areas. Participants were placed into cohorts based on the clinical history they reported. Symptom resolution, clearance, or two negative PCRs marked the recovered donors of Cohort 3. Original processing notes: Amplifying reference gene primers gave estimates of nucleated cell counts. Assay: immunoSEQ multiplex PCR; the TCRdb copy retains only in-frame clones and omits some. That table furnishes V, J and clone size, whereas the DNA furnished D and trimming. The sample includes around 470,000 clones, about 90% of them seen just once. This clone was seen once. The specimen sequenced was PBMCs or T cells enriched from blood (not recorded which). The source is a man aged 18 to 30 who had recovered from COVID-19.

CDR3 bases: TGTGCCAGCAGGGCACAGGGTCATGGCTACACCTTC. Its translation is CASRAQGHGYTF. J is TRBJ1-2 and V is TRBV12-3 or TRBV12-4, with D perhaps matching TRBD1 (6 bases). Between the trimmed V and J ends, which lost 6 bases and 6 bases, there was a span of 11 bases. The CDR3 totals 12 residues.